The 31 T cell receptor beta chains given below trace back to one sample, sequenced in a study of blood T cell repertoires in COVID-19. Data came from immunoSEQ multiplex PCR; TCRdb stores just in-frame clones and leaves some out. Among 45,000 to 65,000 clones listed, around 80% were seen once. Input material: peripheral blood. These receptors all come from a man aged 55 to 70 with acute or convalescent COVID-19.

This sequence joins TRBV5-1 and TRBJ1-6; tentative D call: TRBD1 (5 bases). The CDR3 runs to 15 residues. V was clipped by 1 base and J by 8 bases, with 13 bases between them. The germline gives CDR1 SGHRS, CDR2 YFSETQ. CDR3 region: CASSLRGLGDSPLHF. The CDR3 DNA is TGCGCCAGCAGCTTGCGGGGACTGGGGGATTCACCCCTCCACTTT.

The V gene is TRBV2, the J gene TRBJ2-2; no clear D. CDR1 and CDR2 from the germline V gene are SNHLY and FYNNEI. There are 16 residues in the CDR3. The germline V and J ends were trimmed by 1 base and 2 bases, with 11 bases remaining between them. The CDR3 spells CASSEVRQENTGELFF. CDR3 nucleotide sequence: TGTGCCAGCAGTGAAGTACGGCAGGAAAACACCGGGGAGCTGTTTTTT.

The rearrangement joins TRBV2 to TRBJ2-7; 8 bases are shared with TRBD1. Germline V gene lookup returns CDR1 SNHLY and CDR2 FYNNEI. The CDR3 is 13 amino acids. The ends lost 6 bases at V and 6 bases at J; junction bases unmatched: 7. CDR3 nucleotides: TGTGCCAGCAGCAATGGACAGGGAAGCGAGCAGTACTTC. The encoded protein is CASSNGQGSEQYF.

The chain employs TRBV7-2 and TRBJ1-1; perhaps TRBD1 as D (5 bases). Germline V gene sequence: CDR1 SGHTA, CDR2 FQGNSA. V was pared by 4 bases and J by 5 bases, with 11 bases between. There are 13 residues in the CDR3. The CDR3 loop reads CASSSGGMTEAFF. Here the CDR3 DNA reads TGTGCCAGCAGCTCCGGGGGGATGACTGAAGCTTTCTTT.

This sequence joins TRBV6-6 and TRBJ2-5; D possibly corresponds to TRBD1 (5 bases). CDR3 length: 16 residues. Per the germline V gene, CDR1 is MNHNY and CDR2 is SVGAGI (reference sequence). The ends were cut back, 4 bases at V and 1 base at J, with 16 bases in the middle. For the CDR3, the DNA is TGTGCCAGCAGTTCCCGTTATGGGGCCCCCCAAGAGACCCAGTACTTC. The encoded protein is CASSSRYGAPQETQYF.

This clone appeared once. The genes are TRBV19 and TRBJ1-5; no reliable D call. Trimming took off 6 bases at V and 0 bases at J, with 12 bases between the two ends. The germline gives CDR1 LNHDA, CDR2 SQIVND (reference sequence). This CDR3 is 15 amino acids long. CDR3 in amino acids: CASRTGIYSNQPQHF. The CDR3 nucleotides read TGTGCCAGTAGAACGGGGATCTATAGCAATCAGCCCCAGCATTTT.

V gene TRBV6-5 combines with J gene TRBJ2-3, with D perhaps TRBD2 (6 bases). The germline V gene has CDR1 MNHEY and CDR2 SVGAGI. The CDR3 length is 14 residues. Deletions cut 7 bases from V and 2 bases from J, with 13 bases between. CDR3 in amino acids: CASTRSGYTDTQYF. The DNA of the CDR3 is TGTGCCAGCACTCGTAGCGGCTACACAGATACGCAGTATTTT.

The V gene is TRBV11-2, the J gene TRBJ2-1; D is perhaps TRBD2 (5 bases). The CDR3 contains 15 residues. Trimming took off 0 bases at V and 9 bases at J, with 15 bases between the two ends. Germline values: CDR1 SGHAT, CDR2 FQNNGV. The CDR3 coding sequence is TGTGCCAGCAGCTTAGATCGGGCTAGCAGCGGTGAGCAGTTCTTC. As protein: CASSLDRASSGEQFF.

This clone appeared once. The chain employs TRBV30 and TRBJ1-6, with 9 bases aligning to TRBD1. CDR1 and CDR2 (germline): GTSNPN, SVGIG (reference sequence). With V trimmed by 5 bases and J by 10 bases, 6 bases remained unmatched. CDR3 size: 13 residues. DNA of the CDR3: TGTGCCTGGGCAAACAGGGGGCACTCACCCCTCCACTTT. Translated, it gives CAWANRGHSPLHF.

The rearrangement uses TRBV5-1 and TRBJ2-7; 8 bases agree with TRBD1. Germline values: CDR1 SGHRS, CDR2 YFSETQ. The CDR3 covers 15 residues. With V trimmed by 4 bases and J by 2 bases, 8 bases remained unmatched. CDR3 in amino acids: CASSNDRQGTYEQYF. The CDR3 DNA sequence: TGCGCCAGCAGCAATGATAGACAGGGGACCTACGAGCAGTACTTC.

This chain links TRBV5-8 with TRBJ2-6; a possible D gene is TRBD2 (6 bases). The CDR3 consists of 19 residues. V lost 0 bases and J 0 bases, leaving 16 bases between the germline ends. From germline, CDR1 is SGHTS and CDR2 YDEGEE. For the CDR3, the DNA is TGTGCCAGCAGCTTGGAGGGGTCGGGGGTCTTCTCTGGGGCCAACGTCCTGACTTTC. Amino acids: CASSLEGSGVFSGANVLTF.

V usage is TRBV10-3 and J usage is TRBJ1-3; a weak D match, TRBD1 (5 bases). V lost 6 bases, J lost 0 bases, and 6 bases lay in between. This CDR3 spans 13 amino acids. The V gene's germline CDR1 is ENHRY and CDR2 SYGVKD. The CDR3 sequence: CAISRDSGNTIYF. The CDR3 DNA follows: TGTGCCATCAGCAGGGACTCTGGAAACACCATATATTTT.

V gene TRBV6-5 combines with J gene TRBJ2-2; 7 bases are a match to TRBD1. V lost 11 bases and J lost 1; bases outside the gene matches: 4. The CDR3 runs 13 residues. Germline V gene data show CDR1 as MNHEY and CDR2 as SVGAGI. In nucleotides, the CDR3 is TGTGCCTTACGGGACAGGAACACCGGGGAGCTGTTTTTT. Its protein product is CALRDRNTGELFF.

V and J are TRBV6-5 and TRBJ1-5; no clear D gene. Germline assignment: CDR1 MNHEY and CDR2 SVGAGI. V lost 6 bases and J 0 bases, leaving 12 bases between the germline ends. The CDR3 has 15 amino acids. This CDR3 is CASSRQTNSNQPQHF. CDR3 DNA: TGTGCCAGCAGCCGACAAACCAATAGCAATCAGCCCCAGCATTTT.

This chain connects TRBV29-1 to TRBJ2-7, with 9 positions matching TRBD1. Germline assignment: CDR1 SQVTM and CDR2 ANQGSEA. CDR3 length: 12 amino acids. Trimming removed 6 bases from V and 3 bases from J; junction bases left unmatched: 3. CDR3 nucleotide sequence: TGCAGCGTCGGGGACAGGGTCTACGAGCAGTACTTC. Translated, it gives CSVGDRVYEQYF.

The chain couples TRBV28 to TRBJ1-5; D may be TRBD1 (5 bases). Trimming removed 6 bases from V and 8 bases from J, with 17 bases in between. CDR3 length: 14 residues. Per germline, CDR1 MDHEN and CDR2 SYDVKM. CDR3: CASSLGQGSEPQHF. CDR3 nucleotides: TGTGCCAGCAGCCTGGGCCAGGGAAGTGAGCCCCAGCATTTT.

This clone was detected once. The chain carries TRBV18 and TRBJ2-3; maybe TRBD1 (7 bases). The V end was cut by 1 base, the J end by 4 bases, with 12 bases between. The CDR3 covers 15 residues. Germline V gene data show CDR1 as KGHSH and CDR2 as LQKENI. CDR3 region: CASSPQGGGADTQYF. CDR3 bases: TGTGCCAGCTCACCACAAGGAGGGGGCGCAGATACGCAGTATTTT.

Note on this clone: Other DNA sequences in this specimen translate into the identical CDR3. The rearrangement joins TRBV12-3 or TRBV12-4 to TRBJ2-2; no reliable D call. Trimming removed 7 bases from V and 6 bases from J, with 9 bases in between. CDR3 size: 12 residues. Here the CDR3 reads CASTQGAGELFF. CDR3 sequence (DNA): TGTGCCAGCACTCAAGGAGCCGGGGAGCTGTTTTTT.

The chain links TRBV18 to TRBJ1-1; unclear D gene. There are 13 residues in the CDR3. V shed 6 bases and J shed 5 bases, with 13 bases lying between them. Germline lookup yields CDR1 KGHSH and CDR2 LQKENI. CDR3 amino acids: CASSPIGGTEAFF. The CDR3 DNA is TGTGCCAGCTCGCCCATCGGAGGGACTGAAGCTTTCTTT.

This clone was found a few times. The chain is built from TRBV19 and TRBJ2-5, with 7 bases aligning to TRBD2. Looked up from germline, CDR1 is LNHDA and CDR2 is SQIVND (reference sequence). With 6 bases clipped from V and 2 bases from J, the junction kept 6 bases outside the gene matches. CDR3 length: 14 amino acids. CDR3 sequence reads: CASRITSEQETQYF. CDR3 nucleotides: TGTGCCAGTAGGATAACTAGCGAGCAAGAGACCCAGTACTTC. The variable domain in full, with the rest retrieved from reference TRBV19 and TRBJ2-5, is DGGITQSPKYLFRKEGQNVTLSCEQNLNHDAMYWYRQDPGQGLRLIYYSQIVNDFQKGDIAEGYSVSREKKESFPLTVTSAQKNPTAFYLCASRITSEQETQYFGPGTRLLVL.

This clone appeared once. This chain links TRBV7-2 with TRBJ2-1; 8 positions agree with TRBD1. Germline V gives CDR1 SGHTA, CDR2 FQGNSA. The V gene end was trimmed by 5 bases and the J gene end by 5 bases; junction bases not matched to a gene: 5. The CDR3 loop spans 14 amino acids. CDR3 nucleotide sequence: TGTGCCAGCAGCCGGACAGGGAGGAACAATGAGCAGTTCTTC. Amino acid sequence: CASSRTGRNNEQFF.

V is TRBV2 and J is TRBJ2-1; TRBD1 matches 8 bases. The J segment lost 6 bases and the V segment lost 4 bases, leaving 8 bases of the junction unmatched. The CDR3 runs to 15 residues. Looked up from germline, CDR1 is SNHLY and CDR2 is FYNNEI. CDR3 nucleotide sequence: TGTGCCAGCAGTGGAGGGACAGGCCCCGGCAATGAGCAGTTCTTC. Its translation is CASSGGTGPGNEQFF.

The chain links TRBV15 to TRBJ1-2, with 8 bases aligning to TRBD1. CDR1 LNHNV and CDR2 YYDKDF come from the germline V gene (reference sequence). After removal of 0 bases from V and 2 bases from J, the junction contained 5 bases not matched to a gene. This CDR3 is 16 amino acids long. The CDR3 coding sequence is TGTGCCACCAGCAGAGAGGGGGGGACAGGAAACTATGGCTACACCTTC. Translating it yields CATSREGGTGNYGYTF.

The CDR3 spells CASSPSSITQETQYF. The CDR3 DNA is TGTGCCAGCTCACCTTCTTCCATAACTCAAGAGACCCAGTACTTC. The chain has TRBV18 and TRBJ2-5; D not certain. CDR3 length: 15 amino acids. Germline V gene lookup returns CDR1 KGHSH and CDR2 LQKENI. V shed 3 bases and J shed 2 bases, with 13 bases lying between them.

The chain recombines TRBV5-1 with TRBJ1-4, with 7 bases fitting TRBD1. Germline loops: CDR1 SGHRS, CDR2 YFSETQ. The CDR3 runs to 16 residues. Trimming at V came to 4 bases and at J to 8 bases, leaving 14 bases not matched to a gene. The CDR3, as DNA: TGCGCCAGCAGCCCAGGGGGGCAGGCCGGGGAGGAAAAACTGTTTTTT. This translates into CASSPGGQAGEEKLFF.

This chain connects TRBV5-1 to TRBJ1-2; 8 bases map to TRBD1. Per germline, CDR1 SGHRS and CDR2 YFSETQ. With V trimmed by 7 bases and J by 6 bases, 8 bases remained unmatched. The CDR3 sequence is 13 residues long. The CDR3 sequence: CASAPTGEDGYTF. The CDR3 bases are TGCGCCAGCGCGCCGACAGGGGAAGATGGCTACACCTTC.

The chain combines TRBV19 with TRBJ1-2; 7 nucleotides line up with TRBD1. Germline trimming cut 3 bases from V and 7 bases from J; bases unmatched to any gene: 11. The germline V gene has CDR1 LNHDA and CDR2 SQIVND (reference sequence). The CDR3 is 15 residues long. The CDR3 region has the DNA TGTGCCAGTAGTATGGCGTGGGGAACAGGGGCTGGCTACACCTTC. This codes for CASSMAWGTGAGYTF. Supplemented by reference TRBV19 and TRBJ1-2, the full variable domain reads DGGITQSPKYLFRKEGQNVTLSCEQNLNHDAMYWYRQDPGQGLRLIYYSQIVNDFQKGDIAEGYSVSREKKESFPLTVTSAQKNPTAFYLCASSMAWGTGAGYTFGSGTRLTVV.

CDR3 DNA sequence: TGTGCCAGCTCACCACCGAACCCATTCGCGCAACCGGAGACCCAGTACTTC. Its protein product is CASSPPNPFAQPETQYF. The chain employs TRBV18 and TRBJ2-5; D unclear. The CDR3 contains 17 residues. The V and J ends lost 0 bases and 5 bases respectively, with 19 bases between them. Germline CDR1 reads KGHSH; CDR2 reads LQKENI.

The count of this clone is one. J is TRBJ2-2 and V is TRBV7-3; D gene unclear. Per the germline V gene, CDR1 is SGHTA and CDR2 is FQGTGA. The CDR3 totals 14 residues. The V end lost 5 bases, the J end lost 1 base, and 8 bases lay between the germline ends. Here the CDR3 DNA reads TGTGCCAGCAGCACCTCGGGGAACACCGGGGAGCTGTTTTTT. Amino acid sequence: CASSTSGNTGELFF.

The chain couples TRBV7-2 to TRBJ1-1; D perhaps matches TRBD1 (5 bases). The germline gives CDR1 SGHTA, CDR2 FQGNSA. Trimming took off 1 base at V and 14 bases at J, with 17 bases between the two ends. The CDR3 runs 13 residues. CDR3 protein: CASSLVAVGRGFF. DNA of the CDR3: TGTGCCAGCAGCTTAGTGGCGGTGGGTCGGGGGTTCTTT.

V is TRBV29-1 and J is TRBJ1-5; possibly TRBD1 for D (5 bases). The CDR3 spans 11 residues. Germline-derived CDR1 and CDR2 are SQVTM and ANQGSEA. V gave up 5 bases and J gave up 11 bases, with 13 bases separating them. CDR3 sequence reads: CSVSWGQAQHF. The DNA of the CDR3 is TGCAGCGTTTCATGGGGCCAGGCCCAGCATTTT. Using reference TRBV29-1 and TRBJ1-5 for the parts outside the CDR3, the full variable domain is SAVISQKPSRDICQRGTSLTIQCQVDSQVTMMFWYRQQPGQSLTLIATANQGSEATYESGFVIDKFPISRPNLTFSTLTVSNMSPEDSSIYLCSVSWGQAQHFGDGTRLSIL.